This T cell receptor beta chain was identified during a study of T cells in Graves' hyperthyroidism and ophthalmopathy. This clonotype was found a few times. RNA transcripts were the template for amplifying TCR beta CDR3 regions. TCR CDR3 regions were first amplified by RT-PCR with HTBI primers. Using its own MiXCR run on the multiplex PCR reads, TCRdb lists one record per CDR3 protein. The table shows approximately 530,000 distinct CDR3 sequences, with 16% occurring only once. With a duration under 2 months, the hyperthyroidism was newly diagnosed in patients aged 18 to 65. Uncontrolled infection, other autoimmune disease, pregnancy and lactation each barred patients from inclusion. The sample comprised blood. The receptor's source is a woman younger than 35 with Graves' hyperthyroidism.

The CDR3 nucleotides are TGTGCCAGCAGCTTGACAGCGGGTTACACAGATACGCAGTATTTT. This translates into CASSLTAGYTDTQYF. The J gene is TRBJ2-3, the V gene TRBV5-6, with a tentative D call TRBD2 (6 bases). Germline V lookup: CDR1 SGHDT, CDR2 YYEEEE. Trimming pared 1 base from V and 2 bases from J, leaving 11 bases between. The CDR3 is made up of 15 amino acids.